The 5 T cell receptor beta chains below all came from one sample that was sequenced in a study of CXCR3-negative and CXCR3-positive naive CD8 T cells. General observations from the study: Researchers report that CXCR3-positive naive cells carry more hydrophobic TRB CDR3s than CXCR3-negative naive cells.

All TRB cDNA libraries came from 5' RACE performed with UMI labels. TCRdb re-called the 5' RACE reads and gives one entry per CDR3 protein, without DNA. In all, the sample yields some 150,000 distinct CDR3 sequences. Their target antigens are unknown. The sample taken for sequencing was naive CXCR3+ CD8+ T cells from blood. Subset given: CD45RO-CCR7+CD27+CD95- naive CD8+ T cells expressing CXCR3 (TNR3+). All receptors derive from a human donor in good health. Some clones in this sample may be carry-over from other donors' samples.

The chain's CDR3 is CASIGDRRMGNTEAFF. The chain combines TRBV5-1 with TRBJ1-1; absent DNA, TCRdb's TRBD1 call cannot be checked. Germline-derived CDR1 and CDR2 are SGHRS and YFSETQ. The CDR3 length is 16 residues.

V usage is TRBV20-1 and J usage is TRBJ2-1. The CDR3 is 16 amino acids. Germline CDR1 and CDR2: DFQATT and SNEGSKA (reference sequence). CDR3 in amino acids: CSARDPLAVSYNEQFF.

The chain uses TRBV6-2 or TRBV6-3 and TRBJ2-3; the D call of TRBD2 rests on TCRdb alone, since no DNA is present to check it. The CDR3 runs 14 residues. Germline V CDR1 and CDR2: MNHEY, SVGEGT. CDR3 region: CASSRTSDSDTQYF.

The chain combines TRBV4-3 with TRBJ2-1. This CDR3 comprises 12 residues. Germline CDR1 is LGHNA and CDR2 is YSLEER. The CDR3 region is CASSQAGGEQFF.

The V call is TRBV7-9, the J call TRBJ1-2; the TCRdb call, TRBD1, lacks DNA for checking. Germline V CDR1 and CDR2: SEHNR, FQNEAQ (reference sequence). The CDR3 loop spans 13 amino acids. This CDR3 is CASSLESGGGYTF.